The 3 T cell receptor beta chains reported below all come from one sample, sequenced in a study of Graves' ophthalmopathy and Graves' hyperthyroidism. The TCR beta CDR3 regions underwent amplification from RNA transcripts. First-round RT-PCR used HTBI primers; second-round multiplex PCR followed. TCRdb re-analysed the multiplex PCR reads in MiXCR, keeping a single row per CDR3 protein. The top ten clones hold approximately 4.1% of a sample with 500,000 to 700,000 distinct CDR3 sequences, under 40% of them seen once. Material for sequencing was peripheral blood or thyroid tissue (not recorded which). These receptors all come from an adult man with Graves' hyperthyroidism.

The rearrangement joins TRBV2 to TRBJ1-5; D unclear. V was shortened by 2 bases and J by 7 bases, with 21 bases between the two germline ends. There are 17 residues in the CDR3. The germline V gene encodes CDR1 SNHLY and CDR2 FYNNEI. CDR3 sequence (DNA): TGTGCCAGCAGTGAAATCGCCGGGAGCATAGCAGGACAGCCCCAGCATTTT. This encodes CASSEIAGSIAGQPQHF.

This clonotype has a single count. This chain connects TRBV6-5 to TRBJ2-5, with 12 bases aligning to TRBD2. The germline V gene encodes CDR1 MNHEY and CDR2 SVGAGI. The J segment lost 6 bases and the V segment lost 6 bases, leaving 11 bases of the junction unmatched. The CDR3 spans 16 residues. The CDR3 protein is CASRLTPTSGRQTQYF. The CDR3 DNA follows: TGTGCCAGCAGGCTGACCCCGACTAGCGGGAGACAGACCCAGTACTTC.

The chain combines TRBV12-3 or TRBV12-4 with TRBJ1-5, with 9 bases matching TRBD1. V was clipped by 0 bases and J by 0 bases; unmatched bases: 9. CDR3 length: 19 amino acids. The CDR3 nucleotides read TGTGCCAGCAGTTTAGCCGGGACAGGGATAGTTCATAGCAATCAGCCCCAGCATTTT. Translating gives CASSLAGTGIVHSNQPQHF.